The rows below give T cell receptor beta chains drawn from one sample of a study of Graves' ophthalmopathy and Graves' hyperthyroidism. TCRdb recomputed calls from the multiplex PCR reads with MiXCR, one row per CDR3 protein. The sample contains around 340,000 distinct CDR3 sequences, about a sixth of which appear only once. Specimen: peripheral blood. The receptors originated from an adult man with Graves' ophthalmopathy. Both conserved end residues are part of each CDR3. Each record gives: CDR3 length, J gene, clone size, D gene, V gene, CDR3 DNA, CDR3 protein. The D gene is left open where the match is weak. Expanded clones are given a class, and other clones once, few, many or no size at all.

12 TRBJ2-5 few TRBD2 TRBV19 TGTGCCAGTAGTTTCCGGGAGGGGACCCAGTACTTC CASSFREGTQYF
15 TRBJ2-2 many NA TRBV6-1 TGTGCCAGCAAACGTCCCACGGGGAACACCGGGGAGCTGTTTTTT CASKRPTGNTGELFF
13 TRBJ2-7 few NA TRBV28 TGTGCCAGCACCGAACCCGCCGAACAAGTACAGTACTTC CASTEPAEQVQYF
17 TRBJ1-5 NA TRBD1 TRBV28 TGTGCCAGCAGTCAACCGGACAGGAGAAGGCGCAATCAGCCCCAGCATTTT CASSQPDRRRRNQPQHF
15 TRBJ2-4 many TRBD1 TRBV2 TGTGCCAGCAGGGGCAACCGGGACAGGGGAAACATTCAGTACTTC CASRGNRDRGNIQYF
15 TRBJ2-5 many TRBD1 TRBV7-3 TGTGCCAGCAGCGAGCAGACAGGGTTCCAAGAGACCCAGTACTTC CASSEQTGFQETQYF
12 TRBJ2-7 many NA TRBV6-2/TRBV6-3 TGTGCCAGCAGTTACGATCAGGGTTCGCAGTACTTC CASSYDQGSQYF
16 TRBJ1-1 NA TRBD1 TRBV6-2/TRBV6-3 TGTGCCAGCAGTTACCCAAGACAGGGAGGGGCGACTGAAGCTTTCTTT CASSYPRQGGATEAFF
15 TRBJ2-7 many TRBD2 TRBV6-1 TGTGCCAGCAGTGAATTTGGCGGGAGCACTTACGAGCAGTACTTC CASSEFGGSTYEQYF
18 TRBJ1-1 NA TRBD1 TRBV18 TGTGCCTGCTCACGTTTGACCGGGACAGGAACTATGAACACTGAAGCTTTCTTT CACSRLTGTGTMNTEAFF
15 TRBJ2-6 NA NA TRBV5-1 TGCGCCAGCAGCTTGGACGCGGGAGGGGCCAACGTCCTGACTTTC CASSLDAGGANVLTF
16 TRBJ1-1 many TRBD1 TRBV18 TGTGCCAGCTCTCCGGGAACAGGGGGCGTCTATACTGAAGCTTTCTTT CASSPGTGGVYTEAFF
17 TRBJ1-6 many NA TRBV7-9 TGTGCCAGCAGCTTAGCAGACCGGTTTGCCTATAATTCACCCCTCCACTTT CASSLADRFAYNSPLHF
15 TRBJ1-1 many NA TRBV11-3 TGTGCCACACCACGTTTCCCCTCCTTGAACACTGAAGCTTTCTTT CATPRFPSLNTEAFF
15 TRBJ1-2 few TRBD1 TRBV6-1 TGTGCCAGCAGTCCCACAGGGGATAAAAGGAACGGCTACACCTTC CASSPTGDKRNGYTF
13 TRBJ1-2 many NA TRBV20-1 TGCAGTGCTAGAGGGGGGAGCCGATATGGCTACACCTTC CSARGGSRYGYTF
12 TRBJ1-2 NA NA TRBV28 TGTGCCAGCACCCCTCAGGACTATGGCTACACCTTC CASTPQDYGYTF
16 TRBJ2-3 many TRBD2 TRBV11-2 TGTGCCAGCAGCTTACAGACTAGCGGGGGTTCAAATACGCAGTATTTT CASSLQTSGGSNTQYF
14 TRBJ2-5 many TRBD2 TRBV20-1 TGCAGTGCTAGGCCGGGACTAGCGGTAGAGACCCAGTACTTC CSARPGLAVETQYF
15 TRBJ1-2 many NA TRBV20-1 TGCAGTGCTAGAGATCTGCAGAGAGTGATCTATGGCTACACCTTC CSARDLQRVIYGYTF
15 TRBJ2-7 NA TRBD2 TRBV6-1 TGTGCCAGCAGAACTGGGGCTAGCGGAGAGTACGAGCAGTACTTC CASRTGASGEYEQYF
15 TRBJ2-5 many TRBD2 TRBV6-1 TGTGCCAGCAGGGATAGCGGGGGGGCCAGGGAGACCCAGTACTTC CASRDSGGARETQYF
15 TRBJ2-5 NA TRBD2 TRBV7-9 TGTGCCAGCAGCATTCTGACTAGCGGAGAAGAGACCCAGTACTTC CASSILTSGEETQYF
12 TRBJ1-1 many NA TRBV20-1 TGCAGTGCTAGAGCAGTGAACACTGAAGCTTTCTTT CSARAVNTEAFF
15 TRBJ1-5 many NA TRBV6-1 TGTGCCAGCAGTGAACAGACTTATAGCAATCAGCCCCAGCATTTT CASSEQTYSNQPQHF
15 TRBJ1-2 many TRBD1 TRBV28 TGTGCCAGCAGCAGGGACAGAGACGGGAACTATGGCTACACCTTC CASSRDRDGNYGYTF
14 TRBJ1-1 NA TRBD1 TRBV6-1 TGTGCCAGCAGGATAGGACAGGGGAGAACTGAAGCTTTCTTT CASRIGQGRTEAFF
15 TRBJ2-7 many TRBD2 TRBV6-1 TGTGCCAGCAGTGAAGTGGGGCTAGCGGGGAACGAGCAGTACTTC CASSEVGLAGNEQYF
17 TRBJ2-7 many TRBD2 TRBV28 TGTGCCAGCAGTTTATTGTCGGGACTAGCGGGCCCCTACGAGCAGTACTTC CASSLLSGLAGPYEQYF
15 TRBJ2-7 few TRBD1 TRBV30 TGTGCCTGGAGTGGAGCCGGGACAGGGACCGATGAGCAGTACTTC CAWSGAGTGTDEQYF
13 TRBJ1-1 many NA TRBV12-3/TRBV12-4 TGTGCCAGCAATCCCCAGGGAAACACTGAAGCTTTCTTT CASNPQGNTEAFF
17 TRBJ1-1 many TRBD1 TRBV12-3/TRBV12-4 TGTGCCAGCAGCCCCCAGGACAGGGGGCTGATGAACACTGAAGCTTTCTTT CASSPQDRGLMNTEAFF
15 TRBJ1-2 many NA TRBV6-1 TGTGCCAGCAGTCGCTCAGATTATATAGCATATGGCTACACCTTC CASSRSDYIAYGYTF
14 TRBJ2-7 many NA TRBV6-1 TGTGCCAGCAGGGTCCGGCGAGAGCACTACGAGCAGTACTTC CASRVRREHYEQYF
15 TRBJ1-1 many NA TRBV20-1 TGCAGTGCTACCGGGAAAGGGGTCCCGATCACTGAAGCTTTCTTT CSATGKGVPITEAFF
13 TRBJ1-3 many TRBD1 TRBV10-3 TGTGCCACCCGGACAGGGTCTGGAAACACCATATATTTT CATRTGSGNTIYF
13 TRBJ2-7 many NA TRBV30 TGTGCCTGGACCCTTCCGGGGTACCACGAGCAGTACTTC CAWTLPGYHEQYF
14 TRBJ1-2 many NA TRBV20-1 TGCAGTGCTAGAGCCCCGCCAGGGGTCTATGGCTACACCTTC CSARAPPGVYGYTF
13 TRBJ2-5 many NA TRBV5-1 TGCGCCAGCAGCTTGAGTTGGCAAGAGACCCAGTACTTC CASSLSWQETQYF
14 TRBJ2-2 many NA TRBV6-1 TGTGCCAGCACTGGCGGCGCGGCGAGCGGGGAGCTGTTTTTT CASTGGAASGELFF
16 TRBJ2-7 many NA TRBV11-2 TGTGCCAGCAGCTTGGATGTAGCGTTGAGCTCCTACGAGCAGTACTTC CASSLDVALSSYEQYF